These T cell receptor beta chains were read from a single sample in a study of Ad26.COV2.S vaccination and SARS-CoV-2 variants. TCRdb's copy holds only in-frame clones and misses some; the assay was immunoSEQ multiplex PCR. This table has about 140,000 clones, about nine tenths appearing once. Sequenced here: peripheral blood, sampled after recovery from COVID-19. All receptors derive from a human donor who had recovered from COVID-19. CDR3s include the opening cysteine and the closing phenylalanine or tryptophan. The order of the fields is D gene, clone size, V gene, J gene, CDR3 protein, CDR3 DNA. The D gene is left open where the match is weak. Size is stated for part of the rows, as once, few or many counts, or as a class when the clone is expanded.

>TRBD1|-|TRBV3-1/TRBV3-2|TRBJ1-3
CASSTGTAAGGNTIYF
TGTGCCAGCAGTACAGGGACAGCCGCTGGTGGAAACACCATATATTTT
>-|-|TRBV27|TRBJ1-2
CASSFGSNYGYTF
TGTGCCAGCAGTTTCGGATCGAACTATGGCTACACCTTC
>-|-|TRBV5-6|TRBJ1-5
CASSLGGGVRNQPQHF
TGTGCCAGCAGCTTGGGGGGCGGCGTACGCAATCAGCCCCAGCATTTT
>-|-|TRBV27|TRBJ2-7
CASSFPGSQEQYF
TGTGCCAGCAGTTTCCCAGGGTCTCAGGAGCAGTACTTC
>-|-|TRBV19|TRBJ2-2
CASSTSRDSGPRGGLFF
TGTGCCAGTAGTACCTCCCGGGACAGCGGGCCCCGGGGAGGGCTGTTTTTT
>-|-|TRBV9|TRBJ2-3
CASSLWIASTDTQYF
TGTGCCAGCAGCCTTTGGATCGCTAGCACAGATACGCAGTATTTT
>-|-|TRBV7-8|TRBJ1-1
CASSWGVPFIFEAFF
TGTGCCAGCAGCTGGGGGGTCCCGTTCATTTTTGAAGCTTTCTTT
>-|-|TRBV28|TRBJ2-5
CATGRALSQETQYF
TGTGCCACGGGACGGGCGCTCTCGCAAGAGACCCAGTACTTC
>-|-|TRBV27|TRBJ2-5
CASKGRLVETQYF
TGTGCCAGCAAGGGCAGGTTGGTCGAGACCCAGTACTTC
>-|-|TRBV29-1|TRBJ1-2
CSAGRAQGGYYGYTF
TGCAGCGCCGGACGGGCACAGGGCGGTTACTATGGCTACACCTTC
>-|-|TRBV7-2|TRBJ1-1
CASSLPYTEAFF
TGTGCCAGCAGCTTGCCTTACACTGAAGCTTTCTTT
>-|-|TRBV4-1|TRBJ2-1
CASSQDRSSYNEQFF
TGCGCCAGCAGCCAAGACAGGAGCTCCTACAATGAGCAGTTCTTC
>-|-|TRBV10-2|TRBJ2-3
CATSRGGSTDTQYF
TGCGCCACCAGCAGGGGGGGTAGCACAGATACGCAGTATTTT
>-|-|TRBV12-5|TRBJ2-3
CASGLAETGTQYF
TGTGCTAGTGGTTTGGCCGAGACAGGCACGCAGTATTTT
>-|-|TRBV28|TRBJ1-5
CASRIAGKSWPQHF
TGTGCCAGCAGGATAGCAGGGAAATCTTGGCCCCAGCATTTT
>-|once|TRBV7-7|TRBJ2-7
CASSLGQDSYEQYF
TGTGCTAGCAGCTTAGGCCAGGACAGCTACGAGCAGTACTTC
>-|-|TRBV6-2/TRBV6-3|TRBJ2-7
CASSYGQGRQDYEQYF
TGTGCCAGCAGTTACGGTCAGGGACGGCAGGACTACGAGCAGTACTTC
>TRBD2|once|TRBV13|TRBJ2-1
CASSGSGGGGNEQFF
TGTGCCAGCAGCGGAAGCGGGGGGGGCGGAAATGAGCAGTTCTTC
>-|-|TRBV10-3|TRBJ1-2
CAISESPSDGYTF
TGTGCCATCAGTGAGTCCCCATCCGATGGCTACACCTTC
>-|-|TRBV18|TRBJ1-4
CASSGVQGGEKLFF
TGTGCCAGCTCTGGAGTACAGGGAGGAGAAAAACTGTTTTTT
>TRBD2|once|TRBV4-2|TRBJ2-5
CASRNLAGGQETQYF
TGTGCCAGCAGAAACTTAGCGGGGGGCCAAGAGACCCAGTACTTC
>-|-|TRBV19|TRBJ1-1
CASSIGSTTEAFF
TGTGCCAGTAGTATAGGTTCAACCACTGAAGCTTTCTTT
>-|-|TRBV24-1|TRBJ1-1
CATRSEGKAFF
TGTGCCACCAGAAGCGAGGGTAAAGCTTTCTTT
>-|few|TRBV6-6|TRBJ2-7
CASSYDGSYEQYF
TGTGCCAGCAGTTACGACGGATCCTACGAGCAGTACTTC
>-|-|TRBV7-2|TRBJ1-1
CASRIGDLNTEAFF
TGTGCCAGCAGAATCGGGGACTTGAACACTGAAGCTTTCTTT
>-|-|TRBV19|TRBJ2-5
CASSIGLGETQYF
TGTGCCAGTAGTATAGGTCTGGGCGAGACCCAGTACTTC
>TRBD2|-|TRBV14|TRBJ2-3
CASSLGTSNSATQYF
TGTGCCAGCAGCCTCGGGACTAGTAATAGTGCTACGCAGTATTTT
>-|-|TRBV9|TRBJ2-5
CASSVGGRRETQYF
TGTGCCAGCAGCGTAGGGGGAAGGAGAGAGACCCAGTACTTC
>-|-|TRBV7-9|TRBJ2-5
CASSLVGAEKETQYF
TGTGCCAGCAGCTTAGTCGGGGCAGAAAAAGAGACCCAGTACTTC
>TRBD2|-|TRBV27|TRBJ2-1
CASSPSGGARNEQFF
TGTGCCAGCAGCCCAAGCGGGGGGGCTAGGAATGAGCAGTTCTTC
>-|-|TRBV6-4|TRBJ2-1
CASSGRMSSYNEQFF
TGTGCCAGCAGTGGGAGAATGAGCTCCTACAATGAGCAGTTCTTC
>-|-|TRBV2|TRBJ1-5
CASSEEQPNQPQHF
TGTGCCAGCAGTGAAGAACAGCCCAATCAGCCCCAGCATTTT
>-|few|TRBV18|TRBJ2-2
CASSPPVGGANTGELFF
TGTGCCAGCTCACCACCGGTGGGCGGGGCGAACACCGGGGAGCTGTTTTTT
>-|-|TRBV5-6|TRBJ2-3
CASSLKDRDYTDTQYF
TGTGCCAGCAGCTTGAAGGATAGAGATTACACAGATACGCAGTATTTT
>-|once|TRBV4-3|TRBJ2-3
CASSQDRAVRSQYF
TGCGCCAGCAGCCAAGATCGGGCCGTCCGATCGCAGTATTTT
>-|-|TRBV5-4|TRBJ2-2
CASSPLGFTGELFF
TGTGCCAGCAGCCCCTTAGGGTTCACCGGGGAGCTGTTTTTT
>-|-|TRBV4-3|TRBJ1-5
CASSQDLGGASPQHF
TGCGCCAGCAGCCAAGATCTTGGAGGGGCATCACCCCAGCATTTT
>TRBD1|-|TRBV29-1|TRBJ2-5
CSVEARQGAPQETQYF
TGCAGCGTTGAAGCCCGACAGGGGGCCCCCCAAGAGACCCAGTACTTC
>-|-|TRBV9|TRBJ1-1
CASSVGSQGWNTEAFF
TGTGCCAGCAGCGTAGGGTCGCAGGGGTGGAACACTGAAGCTTTCTTT
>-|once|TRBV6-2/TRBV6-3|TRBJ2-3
CASSYRERTDTQYF
TGTGCCAGCAGTTATAGGGAGAGGACAGATACGCAGTATTTT
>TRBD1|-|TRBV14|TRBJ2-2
CASSSPGQGNTGELFF
TGTGCCAGCAGCTCGCCGGGACAGGGTAACACCGGGGAGCTGTTTTTT
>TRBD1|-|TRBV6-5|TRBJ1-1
CASSFPGQMNTEAFF
TGTGCCAGCAGTTTTCCGGGACAGATGAACACTGAAGCTTTCTTT
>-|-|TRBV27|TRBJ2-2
CASSLAVPTGELFF
TGTGCCAGCAGTTTAGCAGTCCCCACCGGGGAGCTGTTTTTT
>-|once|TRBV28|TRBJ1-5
CASSRPGGTGNQPQHF
TGTGCCAGCAGCCGGCCCGGGGGCACGGGCAATCAGCCCCAGCATTTT
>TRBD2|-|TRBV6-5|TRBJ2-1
CASRSLQRGLNEQFF
TGTGCCAGCAGAAGCTTGCAGCGGGGCCTCAATGAGCAGTTCTTC
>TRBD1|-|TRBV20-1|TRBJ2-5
CSASGGQGLPTWETQYF
TGCAGTGCTAGTGGTGGACAGGGATTACCTACGTGGGAGACCCAGTACTTC
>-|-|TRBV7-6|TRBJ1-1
CASSLAKGSTEAFF
TGTGCCAGCAGCTTAGCAAAGGGATCGACTGAAGCTTTCTTT
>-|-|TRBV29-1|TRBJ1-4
CSVLILGWPTTNEKLFF
TGCAGCGTTTTAATCCTTGGGTGGCCAACAACTAATGAAAAACTGTTTTTT
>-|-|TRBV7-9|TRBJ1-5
CASSQGWGGEIEQPQHF
TGTGCCAGCAGCCAAGGTTGGGGGGGCGAGATAGAACAGCCCCAGCATTTT
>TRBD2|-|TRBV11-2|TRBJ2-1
CASSPRTSGGEQFF
TGTGCCAGCAGCCCAAGGACTAGCGGGGGGGAGCAGTTCTTC
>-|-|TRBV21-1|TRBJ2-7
CARGGGYEQYF
TGTGCCCGCGGGGGAGGGTACGAGCAGTACTTC
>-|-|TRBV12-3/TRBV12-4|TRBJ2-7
CASSSGPSWEQYF
TGTGCCAGCAGCTCGGGCCCCTCCTGGGAGCAGTACTTC
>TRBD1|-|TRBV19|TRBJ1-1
CASSRQGWNTEAFF
TGTGCCAGTAGCAGACAGGGTTGGAACACTGAAGCTTTCTTT
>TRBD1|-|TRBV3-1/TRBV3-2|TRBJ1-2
CASSQDRGPNYGYTF
TGTGCCAGCAGCCAAGACAGGGGGCCAAACTATGGCTACACCTTC
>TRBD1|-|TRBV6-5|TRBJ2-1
CASSYEGQGDTEQFF
TGTGCCAGCAGTTACGAGGGACAGGGAGATACGGAGCAGTTCTTC